A single sample gave rise to the 14 T cell receptor beta chains below, sequenced in a study of OX40 agonist ivuxolimab in advanced cancers. This table comes from immunoSEQ multiplex PCR, and its TCRdb copy is limited to in-frame clones, with some not included. The sample yields 85,000 to 95,000 clones, roughly 87% seen once. The input for sequencing was CD4+ or CD8+ T cells sorted from blood, taken in a trial of the OX40 agonist ivuxolimab. These receptors were obtained from an adult with an advanced solid tumor such as melanoma, head and neck, liver or kidney cancer.

V is TRBV7-9 and J is TRBJ1-2, with 7 bases aligning to TRBD1. V lost 3 bases to trimming and J lost 0 bases; unmatched junction nucleotides: 7. The CDR3 has 16 residues. Germline CDR1 is SEHNR and CDR2 is FQNEAQ (reference sequence). In DNA form, the CDR3 reads TGTGCCAGCAGCTTCGGGACAGTCCTTTCTAACTATGGCTACACCTTC. Translated: CASSFGTVLSNYGYTF.

V is TRBV5-6 and J is TRBJ2-1, with D perhaps TRBD2 (6 bases). V lost 3 bases to trimming and J lost 9 bases, with 22 bases between them. In germline, CDR1 is SGHDT, CDR2 YYEEEE. This CDR3 has 16 residues. The CDR3 is CASSSLRVAVRSEQFF. The CDR3 DNA reads as TGTGCCAGCAGCTCCCTTCGGGTAGCGGTTAGAAGTGAGCAGTTCTTC.

This chain links TRBV2 with TRBJ2-3; 10 bases agree with TRBD2. The germline gives CDR1 SNHLY, CDR2 FYNNEI. The CDR3 extends over 15 amino acids. V shed 4 bases and J 1 base; nucleotides not matched to a gene: 2. CDR3 protein: CASSALAGGTDTQYF. The CDR3 DNA sequence: TGTGCCAGCAGTGCCCTAGCGGGAGGCACAGATACGCAGTATTTT.

The chain recombines TRBV5-6 with TRBJ2-3; 11 nucleotides line up with TRBD2. V shed 2 bases, J shed 5 bases, and the junction held 1 base outside the gene matches. CDR3 length: 14 amino acids. Germline V gene sequence: CDR1 SGHDT, CDR2 YYEEEE. In DNA form, the CDR3 reads TGTGCCAGCAGCTTTAGCGGGAGGGTAGATACGCAGTATTTT. This gives the protein CASSFSGRVDTQYF.

CDR3 sequence: CASSDRQPQHF. The CDR3 DNA reads as TGTGCCAGCAGTGATAGGCAGCCCCAGCATTTT. This chain joins TRBV6-1 and TRBJ1-5; D gene ambiguous. Trimming removed 3 bases from V and 7 bases from J, with 4 bases in between. This CDR3 spans 11 amino acids. Germline V gene data show CDR1 as MNHNS and CDR2 as SASEGT.

The rearrangement links TRBV5-1 to TRBJ1-4, with D hard to call. This CDR3 comprises 15 residues. Germline assignment: CDR1 SGHRS and CDR2 YFSETQ. Trimming took 2 bases from V and 0 from J, leaving 8 bases between them. This CDR3 is CASSLMGTTNEKLFF. The CDR3 nucleotides read TGCGCCAGCAGCTTAATGGGAACAACTAATGAAAAACTGTTTTTT.

The J gene is TRBJ2-7, the V gene TRBV6-1; 8 nucleotides align to TRBD1. With V trimmed by 4 bases and J by 0 bases, 11 bases remained unmatched. Germline V gene lookup returns CDR1 MNHNS and CDR2 SASEGT. CDR3 length equals 17 residues. In nucleotides, the CDR3 is TGTGCCAGCAGTGTCGCTTGGGGACAGGAGTTCTCCTACGAGCAGTACTTC. Translating it yields CASSVAWGQEFSYEQYF.

This CDR3 reads CASSRTGLSGAEAFF. The DNA for the CDR3 is TGTGCCAGCAGCCGTACGGGACTGTCAGGCGCTGAAGCTTTCTTT. The chain employs TRBV7-9 and TRBJ1-1; possible D gene TRBD1, 5 bases. Trimming shortened V by 5 bases and J by 6 bases, and 19 bases separated the two germline ends. The CDR3 consists of 15 residues. CDR1 is SEHNR and CDR2 is FQNEAQ in the germline V gene (reference sequence).

CDR3: CASSLGSGTYEQYF. CDR3 bases: TGCGCCAGCAGCTTGGGTTCCGGTACCTACGAGCAGTACTTC. The genes are TRBV5-1 and TRBJ2-7, with unresolved D. Germline CDR1 is SGHRS and CDR2 is YFSETQ. CDR3 length: 14 residues. V shed 0 bases and J shed 2 bases, with 9 bases lying between them.

This clone has a handful of counts. This rearrangement joins TRBV5-4 to TRBJ1-1; D remains unclear. Germline values: CDR1 SGHNT, CDR2 YYREEE (reference sequence). The CDR3 spans 14 residues. Trimming shortened V by 4 bases and J by 0 bases, and 10 bases separated the two germline ends. CDR3 in amino acids: CASSPTRMNTEAFF. The CDR3, as DNA: TGTGCCAGCAGCCCGACAAGAATGAACACTGAAGCTTTCTTT.

The gene calls are TRBV5-1 and TRBJ2-7; D is perhaps TRBD1 (6 bases). This CDR3 has 14 residues. The V gene lost 6 bases and the J gene lost 6 bases, with 19 bases spanning the gap. The germline CDR1 and CDR2 sequences are SGHRS and YFSETQ. The CDR3 nucleotides read TGCGCCAGCAAGGCCGGGACATTGCTAGGCGAGCAGTACTTC. Its translation: CASKAGTLLGEQYF. Looking up the rest from reference TRBV5-1 and TRBJ2-7 gives the full variable domain: KAGVTQTPRYLIKTRGQQVTLSCSPISGHRSVSWYQQTPGQGLQFLFEYFSETQRNKGNFPGRFSGRQFSNSRSEMNVSTLELGDSALYLCASKAGTLLGEQYFGPGTRLTVT.

This clone was observed once. This chain links TRBV19 with TRBJ2-3; D remains ambiguous. In germline, CDR1 is LNHDA, CDR2 SQIVND (reference sequence). V was trimmed by 7 bases and J by 2 bases, leaving 13 bases between them. CDR3 length: 14 residues. CDR3: CASNERPLTDTQYF. CDR3 coding DNA: TGTGCCAGTAATGAACGCCCTCTCACAGATACGCAGTATTTT.

This clone has more than one count but fewer than ten. V usage is TRBV6-5 and J usage is TRBJ1-6, with D possibly being TRBD1 (5 bases). With 8 bases removed from V and 1 base from J, the gap between germline ends came to 12 bases. CDR3 length: 15 amino acids. CDR1 is MNHEY, CDR2 SVGAGI, per germline. CDR3 in amino acids: CASSTRGSYNSPLHF. DNA for the CDR3: TGTGCCAGCTCAACAAGGGGATCCTATAATTCACCCCTCCACTTT.

This chain links TRBV7-9 with TRBJ1-2, with no clear D. The CDR3 sequence is 12 residues long. The V and J ends lost 0 bases and 8 bases respectively, with 7 bases between them. The germline CDR1 and CDR2 sequences are SEHNR and FQNEAQ (reference sequence). CDR3 in DNA: TGTGCCAGCAGCTTAGCGGTACCCGGCTACACCTTC. This sequence encodes CASSLAVPGYTF.